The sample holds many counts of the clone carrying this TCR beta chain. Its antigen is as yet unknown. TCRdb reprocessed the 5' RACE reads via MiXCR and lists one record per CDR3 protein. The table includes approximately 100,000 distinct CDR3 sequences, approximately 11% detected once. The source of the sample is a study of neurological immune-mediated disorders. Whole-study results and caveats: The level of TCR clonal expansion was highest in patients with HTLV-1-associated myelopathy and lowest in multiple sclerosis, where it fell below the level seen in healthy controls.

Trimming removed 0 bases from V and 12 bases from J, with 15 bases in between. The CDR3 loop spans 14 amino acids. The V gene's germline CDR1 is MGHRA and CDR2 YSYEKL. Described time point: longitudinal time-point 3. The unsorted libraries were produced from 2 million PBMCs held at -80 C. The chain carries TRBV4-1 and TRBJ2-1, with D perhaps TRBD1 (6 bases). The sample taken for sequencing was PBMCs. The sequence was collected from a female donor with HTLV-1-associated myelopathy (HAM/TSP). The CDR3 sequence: CASSQDRGAGAQFF. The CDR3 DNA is TGCGCCAGCAGCCAAGATCGAGGGGCAGGGGCGCAGTTCTTC.